This is a list of T cell receptor beta chains from one sample in a study of blood T cell repertoires in COVID-19. Some clones are missing from TCRdb's copy, which holds only in-frame ones; the method was immunoSEQ multiplex PCR. Of about 110,000 clones listed, 82% are singletons. The source material was peripheral blood. The receptors derive from a woman aged 55-70 years with acute or convalescent COVID-19. The CDR3 runs from the conserved cysteine through the conserved F or W. Size is omitted from some rows. Given values are once, few, many or a class for expanded clones.

>.|TRBV30
CAWSVLSGNTIYF
>.|TRBV7-3
CASSLPGGPQHF
>few|TRBV14
CASSQVQGEKLFF
>.|TRBV4-2
CASSQELAGADTQYF
>.|TRBV24-1
CATSDLGQRYGYTF
>.|TRBV4-3
CASSQDPPDRGTMQYF
>once|TRBV6-5
CASTSSSSGDETQYF
>.|TRBV10-3
CAMLSGENGYTF
>.|TRBV6-4
CASRGTGLAVGHCEQYF
>.|TRBV30
CAWSPSYGYTF
>.|TRBV5-4
CASSGPGQRQETQYF
>.|TRBV4-3
CASSQQVGTGDQPQHF
>.|TRBV14
CASSPGKVTSTDTQYF
>.|TRBV29-1
CSVLGTEGKPYNEQFF
>.|TRBV25-1
CASSESGGGETQYF
>.|TRBV27
CASSPIIWTAKNTEAFF
>.|TRBV11-2
CASSLERSIETQYF
>once|TRBV6-5
CASSQGGEQYF
>once|TRBV7-2
CASRTGTGDYGYTF
>.|TRBV5-5
CASSLLEGTGGNTEAFF